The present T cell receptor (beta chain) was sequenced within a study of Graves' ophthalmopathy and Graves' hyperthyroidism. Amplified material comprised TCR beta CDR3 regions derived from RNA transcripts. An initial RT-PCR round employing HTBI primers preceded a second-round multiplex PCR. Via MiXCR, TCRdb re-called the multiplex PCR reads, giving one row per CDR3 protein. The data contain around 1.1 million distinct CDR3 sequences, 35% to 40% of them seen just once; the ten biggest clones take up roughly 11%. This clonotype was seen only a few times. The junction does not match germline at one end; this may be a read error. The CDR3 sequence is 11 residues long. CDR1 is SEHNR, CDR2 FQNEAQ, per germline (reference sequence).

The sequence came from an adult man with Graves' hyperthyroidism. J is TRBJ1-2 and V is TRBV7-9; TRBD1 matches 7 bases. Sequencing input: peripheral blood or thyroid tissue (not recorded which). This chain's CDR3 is CASSSLRDSHF. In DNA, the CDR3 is TGTGCCAGCAGTTCTCTCCGGGACAGCCACTTC.